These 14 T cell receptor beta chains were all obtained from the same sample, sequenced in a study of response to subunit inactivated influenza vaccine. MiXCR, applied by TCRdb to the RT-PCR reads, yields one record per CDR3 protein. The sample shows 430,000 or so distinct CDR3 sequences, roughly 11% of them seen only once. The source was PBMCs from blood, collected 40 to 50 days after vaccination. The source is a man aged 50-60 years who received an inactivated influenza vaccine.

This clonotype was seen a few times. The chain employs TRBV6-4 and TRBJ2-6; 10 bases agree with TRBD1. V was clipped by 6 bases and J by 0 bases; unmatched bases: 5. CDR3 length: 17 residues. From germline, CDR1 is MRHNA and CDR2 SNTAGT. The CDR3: CASSRDRGLSGANVLTF. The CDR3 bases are TGTGCCAGCAGCCGGGACAGGGGACTCTCTGGGGCCAACGTCCTGACTTTC.

CDR3 nucleotide sequence: TGTGCCAGCAGCCAAAAAGCGGAAGAGACCCAGTACTTC. Its translation: CASSQKAEETQYF. This chain joins TRBV4-2 and TRBJ2-5, with D possibly being TRBD2 (5 bases). CDR3 length equals 13 residues. The germline gives CDR1 LGHNA, CDR2 YNFKEQ. V lost 2 bases to trimming and J lost 3 bases, with 7 bases between them.

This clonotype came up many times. The CDR3 reads CASSLRVSGGHNEQFF. The CDR3, as DNA: TGCGCCAGCAGCCTGCGTGTTAGCGGGGGACACAATGAGCAGTTCTTC. This chain connects TRBV5-1 to TRBJ2-1, with 9 bases lining up with TRBD2. With V trimmed by 4 bases and J by 5 bases, 10 bases remained unmatched. Germline V gene data show CDR1 as SGHRS and CDR2 as YFSETQ. CDR3 length equals 16 residues.

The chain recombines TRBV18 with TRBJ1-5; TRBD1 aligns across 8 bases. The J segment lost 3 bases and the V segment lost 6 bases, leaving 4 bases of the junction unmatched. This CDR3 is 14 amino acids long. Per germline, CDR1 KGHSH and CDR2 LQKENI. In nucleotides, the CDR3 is TGTGCCAGCTCCCAGGACAGGGTCAATCAGCCCCAGCATTTT. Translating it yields CASSQDRVNQPQHF.

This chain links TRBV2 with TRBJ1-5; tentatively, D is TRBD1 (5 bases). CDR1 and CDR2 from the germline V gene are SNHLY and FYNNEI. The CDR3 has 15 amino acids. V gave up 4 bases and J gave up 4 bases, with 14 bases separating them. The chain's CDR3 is CASSAWGGTNQPQHF. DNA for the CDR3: TGTGCCAGCAGTGCCTGGGGGGGAACTAATCAGCCCCAGCATTTT.

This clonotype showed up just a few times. In DNA form, the CDR3 reads TGTGCCAGCAGCGACTTCGGGACAGGGGGATATGAGACCCAGTACTTC. The encoded protein is CASSDFGTGGYETQYF. The chain uses TRBV7-9 and TRBJ2-5, with TRBD1 matching 11 bases. Germline CDR1 is SEHNR and CDR2 is FQNEAQ (reference sequence). V shed 5 bases, J shed 5 bases, and the junction held 10 bases outside the gene matches. This CDR3 spans 16 amino acids.

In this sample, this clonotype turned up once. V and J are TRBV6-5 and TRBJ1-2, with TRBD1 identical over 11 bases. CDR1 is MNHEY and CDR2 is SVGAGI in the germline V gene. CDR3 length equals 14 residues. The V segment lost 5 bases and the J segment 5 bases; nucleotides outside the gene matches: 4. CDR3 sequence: CASSVRDRGYGYTF. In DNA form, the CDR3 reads TGTGCCAGCAGTGTGCGGGACAGGGGGTATGGCTACACCTTC.

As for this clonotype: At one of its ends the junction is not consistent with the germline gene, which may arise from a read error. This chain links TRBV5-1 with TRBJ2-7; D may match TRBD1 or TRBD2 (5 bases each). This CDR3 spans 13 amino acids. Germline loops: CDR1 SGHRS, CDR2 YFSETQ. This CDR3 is CASTTSGAPYWVF. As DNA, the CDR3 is TGCGCCAGCACCACCTCCGGGGCCCCGTATTGGGTCTTC.

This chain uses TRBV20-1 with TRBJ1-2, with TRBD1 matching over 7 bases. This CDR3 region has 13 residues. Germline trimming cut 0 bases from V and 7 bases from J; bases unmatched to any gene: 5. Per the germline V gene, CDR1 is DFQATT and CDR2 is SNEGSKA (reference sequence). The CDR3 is CSARDGTVGGYTF. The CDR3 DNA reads TGCAGTGCTAGAGACGGGACAGTCGGTGGCTACACCTTC.

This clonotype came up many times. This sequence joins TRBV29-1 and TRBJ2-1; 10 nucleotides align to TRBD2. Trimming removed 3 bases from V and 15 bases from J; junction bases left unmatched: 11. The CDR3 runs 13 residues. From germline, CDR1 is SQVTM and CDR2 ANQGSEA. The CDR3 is CSVERGLARPRFF. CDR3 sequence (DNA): TGCAGCGTTGAGAGGGGACTAGCGCGTCCGAGGTTCTTC.

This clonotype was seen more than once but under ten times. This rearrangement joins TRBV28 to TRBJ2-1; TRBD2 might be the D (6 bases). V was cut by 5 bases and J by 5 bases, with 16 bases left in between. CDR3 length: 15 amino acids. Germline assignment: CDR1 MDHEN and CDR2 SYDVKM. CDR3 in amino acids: CASSTPAGSDNEQFF. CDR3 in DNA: TGTGCCAGCAGTACCCCGGCGGGGTCGGACAATGAGCAGTTCTTC. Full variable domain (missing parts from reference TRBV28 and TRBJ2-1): DVKVTQSSRYLVKRTGEKVFLECVQDMDHENMFWYRQDPGLGLRLIYFSYDVKMKEKGDIPEGYSVSREKKERFSLILESASTNQTSMYLCASSTPAGSDNEQFFGPGTRLTVL.

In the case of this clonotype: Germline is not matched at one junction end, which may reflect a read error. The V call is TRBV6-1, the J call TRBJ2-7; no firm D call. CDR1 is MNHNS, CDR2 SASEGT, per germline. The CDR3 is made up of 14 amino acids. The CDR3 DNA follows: TGTACCAGCAGGAAGGATGGCCTTTACTACGAGCAGTACTTC. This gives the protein CTSRKDGLYYEQYF.

The CDR3 region has the DNA TGTGCCAGCAGCCCACGGAGGAACACTGAAGCTTTCTTT. The encoded protein is CASSPRRNTEAFF. The genes are TRBV3-1 and TRBJ1-1; D is uncertain. Trimming left V 4 bases short and J 1 base short, with 7 bases between. CDR1 is LGHDT and CDR2 is YNNKEL in the germline V gene (reference sequence). The CDR3 consists of 13 residues.

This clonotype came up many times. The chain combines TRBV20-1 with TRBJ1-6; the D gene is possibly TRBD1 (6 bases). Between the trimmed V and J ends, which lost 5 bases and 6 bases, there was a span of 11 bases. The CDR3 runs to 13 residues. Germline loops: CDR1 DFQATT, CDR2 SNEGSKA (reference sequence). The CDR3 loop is CSASKGGNSPLHF. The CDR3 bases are TGCAGTGCTTCTAAAGGGGGTAATTCACCCCTCCACTTT.